Detailed here is one TCR beta chain. Sequencing used immunoSEQ multiplex PCR; TCRdb keeps in-frame clones, though not all of them. Found here are 10,000 to 13,000 clones, 82% of them singletons; the top ten hold under 35%. The germline gives CDR1 PRHDT, CDR2 FYEKMQ (reference sequence). The length of the CDR3 is 12 residues. Trimming pared 8 bases from V and 3 bases from J, leaving 11 bases between. The sample is drawn from a study of PD-1 and CTLA-4 blockade in melanoma. The material sequenced was CD8+ T cells from peripheral blood, taken from a patient given anti-PD-1 treatment. The sequence came from a human donor with melanoma. The gene calls are TRBV13 and TRBJ2-7; TRBD2 is a possible D gene (6 bases). The CDR3 here is CASAASDYEQYF. The DNA for the CDR3 is TGTGCCAGCGCCGCTAGCGACTACGAGCAGTACTTC.